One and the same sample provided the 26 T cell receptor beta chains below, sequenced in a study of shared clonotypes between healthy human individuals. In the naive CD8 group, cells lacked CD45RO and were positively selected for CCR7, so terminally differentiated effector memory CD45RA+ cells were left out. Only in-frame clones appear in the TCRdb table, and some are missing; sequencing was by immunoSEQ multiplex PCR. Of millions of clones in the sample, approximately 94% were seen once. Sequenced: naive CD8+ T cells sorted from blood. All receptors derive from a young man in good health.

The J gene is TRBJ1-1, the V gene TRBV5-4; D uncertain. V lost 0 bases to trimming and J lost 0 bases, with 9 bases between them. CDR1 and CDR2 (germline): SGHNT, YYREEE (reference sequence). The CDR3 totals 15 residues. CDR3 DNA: TGTGCCAGCAGCTTGGTCAGAGATTTGAACACTGAAGCTTTCTTT. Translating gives CASSLVRDLNTEAFF.

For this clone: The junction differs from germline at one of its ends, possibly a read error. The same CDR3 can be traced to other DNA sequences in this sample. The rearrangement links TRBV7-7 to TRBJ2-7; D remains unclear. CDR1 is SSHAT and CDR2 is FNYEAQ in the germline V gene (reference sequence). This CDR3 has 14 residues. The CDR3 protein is CASSPGTSTYEQYF. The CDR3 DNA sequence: TGTGCTAGCAGCCCGGGTACCAGCACCTACGAGCAGTACTTC. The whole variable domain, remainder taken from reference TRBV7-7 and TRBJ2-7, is GAGVSQSPRYKVTKRGQDVTLRCDPISSHATLYWYQQALGQGPEFLTYFNYEAQPDKSGLPSDRFSAERPEGSISTLTIQRTEQRDSAMYRCASSPGTSTYEQYFGPGTRLTVT.

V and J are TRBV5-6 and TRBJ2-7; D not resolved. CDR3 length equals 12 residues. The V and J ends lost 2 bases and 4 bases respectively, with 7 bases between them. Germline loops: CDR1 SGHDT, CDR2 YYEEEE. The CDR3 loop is CASSFIAYEQYF. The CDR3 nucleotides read TGTGCCAGCAGCTTTATCGCTTACGAGCAGTACTTC.

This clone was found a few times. The CDR3 here is CASSLSTRNTEAFF. The DNA for the CDR3 is TGCGCCAGCAGCTTGTCGACAAGGAACACTGAAGCTTTCTTT. This chain joins TRBV5-1 and TRBJ1-1; D gene ambiguous. The CDR3 has 14 amino acids. Germline CDR1 reads SGHRS; CDR2 reads YFSETQ. V was trimmed by 1 base and J by 1 base, leaving 8 bases between them.

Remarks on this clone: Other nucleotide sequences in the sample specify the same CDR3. CDR3 bases: TGTGCCAGCAGTTTGACAGGGGCTAGTCAGCCCCAGCATTTT. Encoded protein: CASSLTGASQPQHF. V and J are TRBV27 and TRBJ1-5; 8 bases are shared with TRBD1. Germline CDR1 and CDR2: MNHEY and SMNVEV (reference sequence). CDR3 size: 14 residues. Trimming cost V 3 bases and J 6 bases; bases outside gene matches: 4.

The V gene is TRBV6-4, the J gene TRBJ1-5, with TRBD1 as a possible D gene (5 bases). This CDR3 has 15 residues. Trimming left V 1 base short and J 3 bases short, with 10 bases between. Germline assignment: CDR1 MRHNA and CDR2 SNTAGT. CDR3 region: CASSDLPGINQPQHF. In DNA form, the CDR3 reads TGTGCCAGCAGTGACTTACCAGGGATCAATCAGCCCCAGCATTTT.

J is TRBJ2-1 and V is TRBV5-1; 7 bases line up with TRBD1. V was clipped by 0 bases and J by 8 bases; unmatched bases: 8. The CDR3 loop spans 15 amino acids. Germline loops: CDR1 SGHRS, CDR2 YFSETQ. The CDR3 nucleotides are TGCGCCAGCAGCTTGGGGGATACAGGGGACGATGAGCAGTTCTTC. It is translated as CASSLGDTGDDEQFF.

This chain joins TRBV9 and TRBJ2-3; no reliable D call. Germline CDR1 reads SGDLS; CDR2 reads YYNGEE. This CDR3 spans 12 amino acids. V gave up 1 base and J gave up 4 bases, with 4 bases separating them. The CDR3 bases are TGTGCCAGCAGCGTACCAGCAGATACGCAGTATTTT. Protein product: CASSVPADTQYF.

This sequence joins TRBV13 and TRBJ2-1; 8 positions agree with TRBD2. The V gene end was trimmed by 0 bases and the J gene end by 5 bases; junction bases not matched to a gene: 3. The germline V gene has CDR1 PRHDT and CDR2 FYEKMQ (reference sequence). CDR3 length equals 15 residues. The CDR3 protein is CASSLGGLGNNEQFF. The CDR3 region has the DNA TGTGCCAGCAGCTTAGGGGGACTAGGTAACAATGAGCAGTTCTTC.

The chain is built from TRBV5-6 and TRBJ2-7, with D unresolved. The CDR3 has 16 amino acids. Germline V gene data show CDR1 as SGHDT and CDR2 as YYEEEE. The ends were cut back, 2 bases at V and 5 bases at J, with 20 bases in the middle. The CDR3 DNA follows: TGTGCCAGCAGCTTTGACACCCATGGTGGGGATGACGAGCAGTACTTC. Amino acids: CASSFDTHGGDDEQYF.

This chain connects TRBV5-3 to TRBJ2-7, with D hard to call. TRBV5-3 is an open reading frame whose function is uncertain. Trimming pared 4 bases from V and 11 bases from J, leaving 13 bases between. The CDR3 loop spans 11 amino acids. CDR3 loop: CARSTHSGEYF. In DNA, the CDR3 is TGTGCCAGAAGCACCCACAGTGGGGAGTACTTC.

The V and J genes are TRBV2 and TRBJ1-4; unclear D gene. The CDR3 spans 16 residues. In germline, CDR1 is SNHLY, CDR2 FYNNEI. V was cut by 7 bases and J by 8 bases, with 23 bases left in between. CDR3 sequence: CASKLQRNAPLEKLFF. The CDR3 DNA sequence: TGTGCCAGCAAGTTACAGCGAAACGCCCCGTTAGAAAAACTGTTTTTT.

The CDR3 loop is CASSPERGAQETQYF. CDR3 coding DNA: TGTGCCAGCAGTCCGGAGCGGGGGGCTCAAGAGACCCAGTACTTC. The chain links TRBV7-9 to TRBJ2-5; TRBD2 aligns across 9 bases. Per germline, CDR1 SEHNR and CDR2 FQNEAQ (reference sequence). This CDR3 is built from 15 residues. After removal of 6 bases from V and 2 bases from J, the junction contained 7 bases not matched to a gene.

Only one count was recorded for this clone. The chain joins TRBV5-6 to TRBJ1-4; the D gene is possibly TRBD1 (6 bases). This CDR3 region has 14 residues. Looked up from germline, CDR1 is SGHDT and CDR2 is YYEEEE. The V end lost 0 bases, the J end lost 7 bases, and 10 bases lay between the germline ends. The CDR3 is CASSLVGGVEKLFF. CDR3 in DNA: TGTGCCAGCAGCTTGGTAGGGGGTGTTGAAAAACTGTTTTTT.

CDR3 residues: CASSPLDRKLFF. The DNA for the CDR3 is TGTGCCAGCAGCCCCCTGGACAGGAAACTGTTTTTT. V and J are TRBV7-8 and TRBJ1-4; TRBD1 agrees at 7 bases. CDR3 length: 12 amino acids. Losses at the gene ends were 5 bases for V and 11 bases for J; bases not matched to a gene: 5. Germline V gene sequence: CDR1 SGHVS, CDR2 FQNEAQ. Together with reference TRBV7-8 and TRBJ1-4, the CDR3 gives the full variable domain: GAGVSQSPRYKVAKRGQDVALRCDPISGHVSLFWYQQALGQGPEFLTYFQNEAQLDKSGLPSDRFFAERPEGSVSTLKIQRTQQEDSAVYLCASSPLDRKLFFGSGTQLSVL.

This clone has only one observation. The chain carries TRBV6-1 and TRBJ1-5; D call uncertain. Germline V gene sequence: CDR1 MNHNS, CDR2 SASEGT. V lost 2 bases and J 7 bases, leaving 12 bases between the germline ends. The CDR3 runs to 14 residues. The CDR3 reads CASSEIWENQPQHF. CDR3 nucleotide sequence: TGTGCCAGCAGTGAAATCTGGGAAAACCAGCCCCAGCATTTT.

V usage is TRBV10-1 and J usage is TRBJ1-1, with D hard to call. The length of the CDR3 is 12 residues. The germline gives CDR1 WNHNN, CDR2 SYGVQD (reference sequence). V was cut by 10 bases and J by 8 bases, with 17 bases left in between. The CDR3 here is CATWPLGREAFF. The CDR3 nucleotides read TGCGCCACCTGGCCCCTTGGGCGCGAAGCTTTCTTT.

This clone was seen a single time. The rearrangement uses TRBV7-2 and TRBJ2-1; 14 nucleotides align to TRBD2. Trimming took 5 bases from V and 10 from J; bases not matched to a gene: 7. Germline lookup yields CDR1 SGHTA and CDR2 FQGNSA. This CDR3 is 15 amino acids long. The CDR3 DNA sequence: TGTGCCAGCAGCCGGGGACTAGCGGGAGTTGGGGAGCAGTTCTTC. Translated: CASSRGLAGVGEQFF.

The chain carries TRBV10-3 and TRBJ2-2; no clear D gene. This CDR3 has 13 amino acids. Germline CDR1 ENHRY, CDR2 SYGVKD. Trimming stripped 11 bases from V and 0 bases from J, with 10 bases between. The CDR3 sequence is CASTVTNTGELFF. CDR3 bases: TGTGCCTCCACGGTAACGAACACCGGGGAGCTGTTTTTT.

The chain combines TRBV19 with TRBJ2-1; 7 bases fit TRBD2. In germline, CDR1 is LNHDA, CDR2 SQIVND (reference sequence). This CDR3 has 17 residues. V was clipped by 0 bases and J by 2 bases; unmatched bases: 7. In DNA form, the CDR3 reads TGTGCCAGTAGTATAGATCGGCCAGGGACTACCTACAATGAGCAGTTCTTC. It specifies CASSIDRPGTTYNEQFF. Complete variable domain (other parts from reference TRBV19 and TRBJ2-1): DGGITQSPKYLFRKEGQNVTLSCEQNLNHDAMYWYRQDPGQGLRLIYYSQIVNDFQKGDIAEGYSVSREKKESFPLTVTSAQKNPTAFYLCASSIDRPGTTYNEQFFGPGTRLTVL.

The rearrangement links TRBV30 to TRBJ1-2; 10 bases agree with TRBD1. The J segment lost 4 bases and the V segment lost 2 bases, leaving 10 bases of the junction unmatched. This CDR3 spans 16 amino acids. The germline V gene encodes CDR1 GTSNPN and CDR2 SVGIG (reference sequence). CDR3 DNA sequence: TGTGCCTGGAGTTTGACAGGGGGCGCGTTTAGCTATGGCTACACCTTC. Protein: CAWSLTGGAFSYGYTF. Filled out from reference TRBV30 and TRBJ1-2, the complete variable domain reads SQTIHQWPATLVQPVGSPLSLECTVEGTSNPNLYWYRQAAGRGLQLLFYSVGIGQISSEVPQNLSASRPQDRQFILSSKKLLLSDSGFYLCAWSLTGGAFSYGYTFGSGTRLTVV.

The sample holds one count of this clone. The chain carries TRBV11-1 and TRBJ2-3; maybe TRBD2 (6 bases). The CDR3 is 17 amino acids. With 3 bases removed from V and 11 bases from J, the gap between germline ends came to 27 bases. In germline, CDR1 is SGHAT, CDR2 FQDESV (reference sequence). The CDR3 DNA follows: TGTGCCAGCAGCTTGGGACGCGGGGCGGAATCAAACAGAGGGCAGTATTTT. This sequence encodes CASSLGRGAESNRGQYF.

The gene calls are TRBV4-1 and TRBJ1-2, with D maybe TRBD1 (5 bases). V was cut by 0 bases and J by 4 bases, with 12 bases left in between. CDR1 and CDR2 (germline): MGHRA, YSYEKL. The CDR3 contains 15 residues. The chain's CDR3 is CASSQDKGGGYGYTF. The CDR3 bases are TGCGCCAGCAGCCAAGATAAGGGTGGGGGCTATGGCTACACCTTC.

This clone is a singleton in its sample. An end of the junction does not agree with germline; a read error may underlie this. This CDR3 is CASSVDYDEQFF. The CDR3 nucleotides are TGTGCCAGCAGCGTAGACTACGATGAGCAGTTCTTC. The chain is built from TRBV9 and TRBJ2-1; D not certain. Germline V lookup: CDR1 SGDLS, CDR2 YYNGEE. The CDR3 has 12 residues.

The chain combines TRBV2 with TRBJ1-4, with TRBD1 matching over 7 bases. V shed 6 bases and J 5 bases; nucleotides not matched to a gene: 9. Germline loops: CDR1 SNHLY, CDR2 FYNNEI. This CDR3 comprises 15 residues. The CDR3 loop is CASSWMAGGNEKLFF. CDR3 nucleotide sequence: TGTGCCAGCAGCTGGATGGCAGGGGGGAATGAAAAACTGTTTTTT.

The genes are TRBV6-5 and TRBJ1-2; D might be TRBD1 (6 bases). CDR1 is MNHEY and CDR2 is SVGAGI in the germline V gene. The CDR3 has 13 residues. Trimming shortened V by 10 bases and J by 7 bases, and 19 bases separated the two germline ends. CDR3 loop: CAIGSGRGFGYTF. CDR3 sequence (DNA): TGTGCCATCGGGAGCGGGAGGGGGTTTGGCTACACCTTC.